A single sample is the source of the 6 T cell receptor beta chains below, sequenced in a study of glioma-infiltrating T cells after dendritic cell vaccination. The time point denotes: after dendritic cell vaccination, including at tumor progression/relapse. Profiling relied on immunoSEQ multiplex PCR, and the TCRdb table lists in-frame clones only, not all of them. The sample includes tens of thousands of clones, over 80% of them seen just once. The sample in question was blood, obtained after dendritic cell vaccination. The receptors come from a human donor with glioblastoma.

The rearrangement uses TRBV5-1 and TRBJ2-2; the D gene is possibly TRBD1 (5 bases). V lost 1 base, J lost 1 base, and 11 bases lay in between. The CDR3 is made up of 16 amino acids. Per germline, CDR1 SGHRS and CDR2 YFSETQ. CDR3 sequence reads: CASSLSPQGNTGELFF. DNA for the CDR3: TGCGCCAGCAGCTTGTCGCCTCAGGGGAACACCGGGGAGCTGTTTTTT.

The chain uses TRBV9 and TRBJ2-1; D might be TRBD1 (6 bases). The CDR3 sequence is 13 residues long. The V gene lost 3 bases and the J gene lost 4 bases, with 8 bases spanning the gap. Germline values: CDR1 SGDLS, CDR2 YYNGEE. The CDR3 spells CASSGTVYNEQFF. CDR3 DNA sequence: TGTGCCAGCAGCGGGACAGTTTACAATGAGCAGTTCTTC.

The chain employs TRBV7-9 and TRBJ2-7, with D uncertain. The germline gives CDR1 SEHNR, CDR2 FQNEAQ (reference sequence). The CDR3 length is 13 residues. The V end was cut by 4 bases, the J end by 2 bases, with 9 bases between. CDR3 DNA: TGTGCCAGCAGCTCGAGCACAGCCTACGAGCAGTACTTC. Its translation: CASSSSTAYEQYF. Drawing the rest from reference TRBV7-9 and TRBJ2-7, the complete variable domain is DTGVSQNPRHKITKRGQNVTFRCDPISEHNRLYWYRQTLGQGPEFLTYFQNEAQLEKSRLLSDRFSAERPKGSFSTLEIQRTEQGDSAMYLCASSSSTAYEQYFGPGTRLTVT.

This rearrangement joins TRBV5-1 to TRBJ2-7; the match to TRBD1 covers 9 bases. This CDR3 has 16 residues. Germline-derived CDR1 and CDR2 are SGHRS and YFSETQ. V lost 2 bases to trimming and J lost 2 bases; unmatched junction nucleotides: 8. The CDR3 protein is CASSLQGAKGAYEQYF. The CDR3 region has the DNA TGCGCCAGCAGCTTACAGGGGGCCAAAGGGGCCTACGAGCAGTACTTC.

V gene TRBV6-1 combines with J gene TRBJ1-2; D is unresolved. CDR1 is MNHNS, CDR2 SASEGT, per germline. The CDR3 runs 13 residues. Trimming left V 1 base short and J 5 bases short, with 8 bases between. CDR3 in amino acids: CASSEGPGYGYTF. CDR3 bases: TGTGCCAGCAGTGAAGGTCCCGGGTATGGCTACACCTTC.

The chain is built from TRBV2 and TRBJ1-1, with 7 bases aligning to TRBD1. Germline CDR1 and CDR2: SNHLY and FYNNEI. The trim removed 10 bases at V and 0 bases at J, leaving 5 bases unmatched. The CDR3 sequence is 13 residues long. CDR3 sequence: CATTGNMNTEAFF. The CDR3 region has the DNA TGTGCCACGACAGGGAACATGAACACTGAAGCTTTCTTT.